Shown below are 24 T cell receptor beta chains from a single sample sequenced in a study of vaccination effects on CD4 cells after COVID-19. Clones were read by immunoSEQ multiplex PCR, and TCRdb kept only the in-frame ones, dropping some. This sample carries under 40,000 clones, about 80% of them seen once, and the ten largest clones take roughly 1.9%. No antigen has been identified for these receptors. Prior to sequencing, the ViraFEST assay stimulated PBMC with viral peptide pools, which expanded the antigen-specific CD4+ T cells. Subsequent to roughly 10 days of culture, CD4+ T cells were isolated. Every participant took two doses of the BNT162b2 or mRNA-1273 vaccine. The sequences come from CD4+ T cells from PBMCs cultured with HCoV-NL63 spike peptides, collected after COVID-19 vaccination. Receptor source: a human donor who received a COVID-19 vaccine. Some clones in this sample may be carry-over from other donors' samples.

The chain is built from TRBV6-5 and TRBJ1-5; 10 nucleotides match TRBD1. This CDR3 region has 15 residues. The V segment lost 6 bases and the J segment 4 bases; nucleotides outside the gene matches: 6. CDR1 and CDR2 (germline): MNHEY, SVGAGI. CDR3 residues: CASRADRGRNQPQHF. The DNA of the CDR3 is TGTGCCAGCAGGGCGGACAGGGGGAGGAATCAGCCCCAGCATTTT.

This chain connects TRBV5-1 to TRBJ2-2; D unclear. Deletions cut 2 bases from V and 2 bases from J, with 7 bases between. Germline CDR1 and CDR2: SGHRS and YFSETQ. This CDR3 contains 14 residues. This CDR3 reads CASSLPKNTGELFF. CDR3 nucleotide sequence: TGCGCCAGCAGCTTACCCAAAAACACCGGGGAGCTGTTTTTT.

V gene TRBV6-6 combines with J gene TRBJ2-7; D gene ambiguous. Germline V gene data show CDR1 as MNHNY and CDR2 as SVGAGI (reference sequence). The CDR3 contains 13 residues. V gave up 2 bases and J gave up 7 bases, with 12 bases separating them. The DNA of the CDR3 is TGTGCCAGCAGTTACCGGGCAGCTCAAGAGCAGTACGTC. Translating it yields CASSYRAAQEQYV.

This clone was seen once. The chain is built from TRBV29-1 and TRBJ2-1, with 12 positions matching TRBD1. The junction had 11 bases not matched to a gene; V was cut back by 6 bases and J by 5 bases. Germline V gene data show CDR1 as SQVTM and CDR2 as ANQGSEA. The CDR3 is 16 amino acids. CDR3 sequence (DNA): TGCAGCGTAGTTCCTCCGGGACAGGGGGCGAACAATGAGCAGTTCTTC. The encoded protein is CSVVPPGQGANNEQFF.

J is TRBJ2-2 and V is TRBV4-1, with D possibly being TRBD1 (6 bases). V was trimmed by 0 bases and J by 1 base, leaving 6 bases between them. The CDR3 extends over 15 amino acids. Germline CDR1 is MGHRA and CDR2 is YSYEKL. In nucleotides, the CDR3 is TGCGCCAGCAGCCAAGAACAGGGGAACACCGGGGAGCTGTTTTTT. The encoded protein is CASSQEQGNTGELFF.

The genes are TRBV6-6 and TRBJ1-1; maybe TRBD1 (6 bases). The CDR3 length is 12 residues. Trimming removed 5 bases from V and 7 bases from J, with 11 bases in between. Germline CDR1 MNHNY, CDR2 SVGAGI (reference sequence). CDR3 protein: CASSVGQNEAFF. The CDR3 DNA sequence: TGTGCCAGCAGTGTCGGACAGAATGAAGCTTTCTTT.

The V gene is TRBV7-9, the J gene TRBJ2-3; a possible D gene is TRBD1 (6 bases). The CDR3 spans 17 residues. The germline V gene encodes CDR1 SEHNR and CDR2 FQNEAQ (reference sequence). V shed 7 bases and J shed 2 bases, with 22 bases lying between them. CDR3: CASTNPGEKSSTDTQYF. CDR3 DNA sequence: TGTGCCAGCACCAATCCAGGGGAAAAGAGCTCCACAGATACGCAGTATTTT.

The chain is built from TRBV15 and TRBJ1-5; D may be TRBD1 (6 bases). Germline CDR1 LNHNV, CDR2 YYDKDF (reference sequence). The CDR3 contains 15 residues. The V and J ends lost 5 bases and 5 bases respectively, with 16 bases between them. The CDR3 spells CATSWGGAGDQPQHF. CDR3 sequence (DNA): TGTGCCACCAGCTGGGGGGGCGCGGGGGATCAGCCCCAGCATTTT.

V usage is TRBV5-1 and J usage is TRBJ2-2, with a tentative D call TRBD1 (5 bases). This CDR3 has 16 residues. Trimming removed 2 bases from V and 0 bases from J, with 11 bases in between. From germline, CDR1 is SGHRS and CDR2 YFSETQ. In nucleotides, the CDR3 is TGCGCCAGCAGCTTAGGCCAGACAGCGAACACCGGGGAGCTGTTTTTT. This encodes CASSLGQTANTGELFF.

This clone was recorded once. The chain uses TRBV7-2 and TRBJ2-7; 9 bases align to TRBD1. Trimming cost V 3 bases and J 5 bases; bases outside gene matches: 5. Germline V gene lookup returns CDR1 SGHTA and CDR2 FQGNSA. The CDR3 spans 14 residues. The CDR3, as DNA: TGTGCCAGCAGCTTCACCGGGACAGGGAACGAGCAGTACGTC. The encoded protein is CASSFTGTGNEQYV.

The genes are TRBV7-9 and TRBJ2-2; maybe TRBD2 (5 bases). The V and J ends lost 2 bases and 6 bases respectively, with 16 bases between them. The CDR3 is 16 amino acids. CDR1 SEHNR and CDR2 FQNEAQ come from the germline V gene (reference sequence). The CDR3 loop reads CASSLRIGVLAGELFF. Here the CDR3 DNA reads TGTGCCAGCAGCTTAAGGATCGGGGTATTAGCCGGGGAGCTGTTTTTT.

The V gene is TRBV7-8, the J gene TRBJ2-5, with D hard to call. V was cut by 2 bases and J by 7 bases, with 11 bases left in between. The CDR3 totals 13 residues. Germline V gives CDR1 SGHVS, CDR2 FQNEAQ. In DNA, the CDR3 is TGTGCCAGCAGCTTATCAACTTCCGGGACCCAGTACTTC. The encoded protein is CASSLSTSGTQYF.

The chain links TRBV19 to TRBJ2-2; D ambiguous. Trimming removed 1 base at V and 4 bases at J, with 16 bases between. This CDR3 is built from 17 residues. The germline CDR1 and CDR2 sequences are LNHDA and SQIVND (reference sequence). In DNA form, the CDR3 reads TGTGCCAGTAGTATAGTCCCCTTTGCGACGGGCACCGGGGAGCTGTTTTTT. Amino acids: CASSIVPFATGTGELFF.

This clone was picked up one time. The chain recombines TRBV11-2 with TRBJ2-1; TRBD2 matches 8 bases. From germline, CDR1 is SGHAT and CDR2 FQNNGV. Trimming at V came to 5 bases and at J to 5 bases, leaving 14 bases not matched to a gene. The CDR3 contains 17 residues. The CDR3 DNA is TGTGCCAGCAGCCTCGGGTACGGGGGGGGGCTCGACAATGAGCAGTTCTTC. It specifies CASSLGYGGGLDNEQFF.

The V gene is TRBV3-1 (or the pseudogene TRBV3-2), the J gene TRBJ1-6; D ambiguous. Trimming pared 4 bases from V and 1 base from J, leaving 14 bases between. The V gene's germline CDR1 is LGHDT and CDR2 YNNKEL (reference sequence). CDR3 size: 17 residues. The CDR3 spells CASSLRAAGSYNSPLHF. CDR3 DNA sequence: TGTGCCAGCAGCCTTCGCGCGGCGGGATCCTATAATTCACCCCTCCACTTT.

The chain combines TRBV5-1 with TRBJ2-3; tentatively, D is TRBD1 or TRBD2 (6 bases each). The CDR3 contains 17 residues. CDR1 SGHRS and CDR2 YFSETQ come from the germline V gene. V was clipped by 0 bases and J by 2 bases, with 16 bases between them. The CDR3 nucleotides are TGCGCCAGCAGCTTGGGGAGGGGGACCGCCTTCACAGATACGCAGTATTTT. Its protein product is CASSLGRGTAFTDTQYF. Complete variable domain (other parts from reference TRBV5-1 and TRBJ2-3): KAGVTQTPRYLIKTRGQQVTLSCSPISGHRSVSWYQQTPGQGLQFLFEYFSETQRNKGNFPGRFSGRQFSNSRSEMNVSTLELGDSALYLCASSLGRGTAFTDTQYFGPGTRLTVL.

CDR3 loop: CAWSGGYNQPQHF. As DNA, the CDR3 is TGTGCCTGGTCTGGGGGCTACAATCAGCCCCAGCATTTT. This chain links TRBV30 with TRBJ1-5, with a tentative D call TRBD1 (6 bases). This CDR3 has 13 amino acids. The germline V and J ends were trimmed by 5 bases and 3 bases, with 11 bases remaining between them. Germline V gives CDR1 GTSNPN, CDR2 SVGIG (reference sequence).

This chain connects TRBV18 to TRBJ2-5; 9 bases fit TRBD2. Unmatched junction bases numbered 7, after V lost 3 bases and J lost 5 bases. The germline CDR1 and CDR2 sequences are KGHSH and LQKENI. The CDR3 loop spans 15 amino acids. The CDR3 loop is CASSPVAGAVETQYF. As DNA, the CDR3 is TGTGCCAGCTCACCGGTAGCGGGGGCGGTGGAGACCCAGTACTTC.

This clone showed up just a few times. The chain joins TRBV5-1 to TRBJ2-2; TRBD2 agrees at 9 bases. The CDR3 totals 15 residues. Germline V lookup: CDR1 SGHRS, CDR2 YFSETQ. Losses at the gene ends were 4 bases for V and 6 bases for J; bases not matched to a gene: 7. The CDR3 bases are TGCGCCAGCAGCGACACCCTAGCGGGACCCGGGGAGCTGTTTTTT. Its translation: CASSDTLAGPGELFF.

The CDR3: CASKIPGQGHYEQYV. CDR3 in DNA: TGTGCCAGCAAAATCCCGGGACAGGGGCACTACGAGCAGTACGTC. The chain joins TRBV19 to TRBJ2-7; TRBD1 agrees at 10 bases. J was trimmed by 3 bases and V by 9 bases; bases with no gene match: 11. The CDR3 has 15 amino acids. Germline CDR1 LNHDA, CDR2 SQIVND (reference sequence).

The chain uses TRBV15 and TRBJ2-5; D call uncertain. Trimming took 1 base from V and 3 from J, leaving 6 bases between them. The germline gives CDR1 LNHNV, CDR2 YYDKDF (reference sequence). The CDR3 sequence is 13 residues long. For the CDR3, the DNA is TGTGCCACCAGCAGAGCGGTTGAAGAGACCCAGTACTTC. Its translation: CATSRAVEETQYF. The complete variable domain, with remaining parts taken from reference TRBV15 and TRBJ2-5, reads DAMVIQNPRYQVTQFGKPVTLSCSQTLNHNVMYWYQQKSSQAPKLLFHYYDKDFNNEADTPDNFQSRRPNTSFCFLDIRSPGLGDTAMYLCATSRAVEETQYFGPGTRLLVL.

The rearrangement links TRBV7-2 to TRBJ2-1; TRBD1 agrees at 8 bases. This CDR3 is 16 amino acids long. Germline values: CDR1 SGHTA, CDR2 FQGNSA. V lost 6 bases, J lost 5 bases, and 12 bases stayed unmatched. The DNA for the CDR3 is TGTGCCAGCAGTTTCCCGGGGCAGGGGGCACACAATGAGCAGTTCTTC. It translates to CASSFPGQGAHNEQFF.

CDR3 in amino acids: CASSRDKNYGYTF. The CDR3, as DNA: TGTGCCAGTAGTAGGGACAAGAACTATGGCTACACCTTC. V gene TRBV19 combines with J gene TRBJ1-2; TRBD1 might be the D (6 bases). Trimming removed 4 bases from V and 2 bases from J, with 8 bases in between. CDR3 length: 13 amino acids. The germline CDR1 and CDR2 sequences are LNHDA and SQIVND (reference sequence). The variable domain in full, completed from reference TRBV19 and TRBJ1-2, reads DGGITQSPKYLFRKEGQNVTLSCEQNLNHDAMYWYRQDPGQGLRLIYYSQIVNDFQKGDIAEGYSVSREKKESFPLTVTSAQKNPTAFYLCASSRDKNYGYTFGSGTRLTVV.

The chain joins TRBV5-1 to TRBJ1-1, with D uncertain. CDR1 SGHRS and CDR2 YFSETQ come from the germline V gene. The CDR3 extends over 13 amino acids. Between the trimmed V and J ends, which lost 2 bases and 1 base, there was a span of 6 bases. CDR3 bases: TGCGCCAGCAGCTTCGGCTCGAACACTGAAGCTTTCTTT. This encodes CASSFGSNTEAFF.